The next 32 T cell receptor beta chains were all read from a single sample in a study of T cells expressing NK-cell markers. Using the 5' RACE reads, TCRdb records one entry per CDR3 protein without DNA. This table lists around 380,000 distinct CDR3 sequences. The sequenced material came from blood T cells: a sorted CD56 or NKG2C T cell subset, CD4+ or CD8+ T cells, or bulk PBMC T cells (not recorded which). The receptors stem from a woman aged 50 to 65 in good health.

The chain carries TRBV29-1 and TRBJ2-2; TCRdb designates TRBD2, a call that cannot be tested without DNA. CDR1 SQVTM and CDR2 ANQGSEA come from the germline V gene. The CDR3 has 12 residues. CDR3 amino acids: CSGGLYTGELFF.

CDR3: CASSRDIFTEAFF. This chain uses TRBV19 with TRBJ1-1; TCRdb reports TRBD1, a call that lacks DNA to check it against. This CDR3 is built from 13 residues. From germline, CDR1 is LNHDA and CDR2 SQIVND (reference sequence).

The CDR3: CASSLALAGVGNEQFF. The gene calls are TRBV5-1 and TRBJ2-1; as DNA is missing, the TRBD2 call by TCRdb cannot be tested. The CDR3 spans 16 residues. Germline lookup yields CDR1 SGHRS and CDR2 YFSETQ.

The chain has TRBV2 and TRBJ2-5; the D gene TCRdb calls, TRBD1, cannot be checked with no DNA. CDR3 length equals 15 residues. Germline-derived CDR1 and CDR2 are SNHLY and FYNNEI. CDR3: CASRRDRPVQETQYF.

The rearrangement joins TRBV4-1 to TRBJ2-3; TCRdb lists TRBD2, though no DNA is available to test this call. Germline V gene sequence: CDR1 MGHRA, CDR2 YSYEKL. The length of the CDR3 is 19 residues. The CDR3 loop reads CASSQRSSGRAFITDTQYF.

The gene calls are TRBV11-2 and TRBJ2-2; TCRdb indicates TRBD2, and absent DNA this call remains unverified. The CDR3 is 18 residues long. Germline V gene data show CDR1 as SGHAT and CDR2 as FQNNGV. The CDR3 reads CASSFTGTTNANTGELFF.

This rearrangement joins TRBV7-9 to TRBJ1-1; TCRdb indicates TRBD1, and absent DNA this call remains unverified. There are 18 residues in the CDR3. CDR1 SEHNR and CDR2 FQNEAQ come from the germline V gene (reference sequence). The CDR3 spells CASSLAPGTGKPNTEAFF.

The V and J genes are TRBV7-9 and TRBJ1-2. The germline V gene encodes CDR1 SEHNR and CDR2 FQNEAQ (reference sequence). The CDR3 consists of 15 residues. The CDR3 loop reads CASSYLGVESYGYTF.

CDR3 region: CSVDPRTDVFAPGEQYF. V gene TRBV29-1 combines with J gene TRBJ2-7; the D call of TRBD1 rests on TCRdb alone, since no DNA is present to check it. This CDR3 is built from 17 residues. The germline gives CDR1 SQVTM, CDR2 ANQGSEA.

This chain links TRBV4-1 with TRBJ1-2; without DNA, the TCRdb call of TRBD1 cannot be checked. The CDR3 contains 16 residues. CDR1 and CDR2 (germline): MGHRA, YSYEKL. The chain's CDR3 is CASSQVQGLREYGYTF.

The V call is TRBV4-2, the J call TRBJ2-1; TCRdb picks TRBD2, but there is no DNA to check that call. The CDR3 runs 16 residues. CDR1 and CDR2 from the germline V gene are LGHNA and YNFKEQ. The CDR3 sequence: CASMLSSGRVYNEQFF.

This chain links TRBV30 with TRBJ1-1. From germline, CDR1 is GTSNPN and CDR2 SVGIG (reference sequence). This CDR3 comprises 13 residues. The CDR3 loop reads CAWRALLNTEAFF.

This sequence joins TRBV7-9 and TRBJ2-5; there is no DNA to check the TCRdb D call of TRBD1. The CDR3 length is 15 residues. Germline V lookup: CDR1 SEHNR, CDR2 FQNEAQ (reference sequence). This CDR3 is CASSFGRQGVETQYF. Full variable domain (outside the CDR3, taken from reference TRBV7-9 and TRBJ2-5): DTGVSQNPRHKITKRGQNVTFRCDPISEHNRLYWYRQTLGQGPEFLTYFQNEAQLEKSRLLSDRFSAERPKGSFSTLEIQRTEQGDSAMYLCASSFGRQGVETQYFGPGTRLLVL.

The chain couples TRBV19 to TRBJ1-2; TCRdb's D call of TRBD1 is untestable without DNA. The CDR3 has 17 amino acids. Germline values: CDR1 LNHDA, CDR2 SQIVND (reference sequence). The CDR3 region is CASSRTGANPTANGYTF.

The V and J genes are TRBV4-1 and TRBJ1-5. This CDR3 is built from 18 residues. Looked up from germline, CDR1 is MGHRA and CDR2 is YSYEKL. This CDR3 reads CASSQVSMLGDSNQPQHF.

J is TRBJ2-3 and V is TRBV12-3 or TRBV12-4; TCRdb's D call, TRBD2, is unchecked because there is no DNA. This CDR3 is built from 14 residues. This CDR3 is CASSLSSGSDTQYF.

This rearrangement joins TRBV9 to TRBJ2-3; absent DNA, TCRdb's TRBD2 call cannot be checked. This CDR3 contains 15 residues. The V gene's germline CDR1 is SGDLS and CDR2 YYNGEE. CDR3: CASSYGEGTTDTQYF.

The V gene is TRBV12-3 or TRBV12-4, the J gene TRBJ2-2. This CDR3 has 11 amino acids. CDR3 region: CASAGTGELFF.

V and J are TRBV20-1 and TRBJ2-1. The CDR3 is 12 amino acids. Germline loops: CDR1 DFQATT, CDR2 SNEGSKA (reference sequence). The CDR3 is CSASPPTIEQFF.

The chain combines TRBV29-1 with TRBJ2-1; without DNA, the TCRdb call of TRBD1 cannot be checked. This CDR3 comprises 16 residues. CDR1 is SQVTM and CDR2 is ANQGSEA in the germline V gene. The CDR3 protein is CSVDIPGGHSYNEQFF.

The chain combines TRBV29-1 with TRBJ2-4; TCRdb proposes TRBD1, but this gene call is untestable without DNA. This CDR3 has 12 amino acids. Germline V gives CDR1 SQVTM, CDR2 ANQGSEA. The CDR3 spells CSVSGAKNIQYF.

The chain combines TRBV21-1 with TRBJ1-4; TCRdb's D call, TRBD1, is unchecked because there is no DNA. TRBV21-1 is a pseudogene segment. This CDR3 is built from 20 residues. The CDR3 loop reads CASSKAVGTGGARTNEKLFF.

CDR3 protein: CASSLVQGTGELFF. The chain joins TRBV11-2 to TRBJ2-2; the TCRdb call, TRBD1, lacks DNA for checking. The CDR3 is 14 residues long. Germline lookup yields CDR1 SGHAT and CDR2 FQNNGV.

The chain recombines TRBV7-8 with TRBJ2-5; TCRdb selects TRBD1, and the lack of DNA leaves this call unchecked. The CDR3 contains 14 residues. Germline values: CDR1 SGHVS, CDR2 FQNEAQ. The chain's CDR3 is CASSLRRALETQYF.

The gene calls are TRBV9 and TRBJ2-1; TCRdb gives TRBD2 as the D gene, but with no DNA this cannot be confirmed. The germline CDR1 and CDR2 sequences are SGDLS and YYNGEE. The CDR3 is 15 amino acids. This chain's CDR3 is CASSVEASGSNEQFF.

The chain carries TRBV25-1 and TRBJ2-1; TCRdb selects TRBD1, and the lack of DNA leaves this call unchecked. Looked up from germline, CDR1 is MGHDK and CDR2 is SYGVNS. The CDR3 runs to 14 residues. The CDR3 here is CASSVGGGRIEQFF.

This chain links TRBV6-5 with TRBJ1-2; the TCRdb call, TRBD1, lacks DNA for checking. Per germline, CDR1 MNHEY and CDR2 SVGAGI. CDR3 length: 13 residues. The CDR3 region is CASSYSGAGGYTF.

The chain has TRBV10-3 and TRBJ2-7; TCRdb proposes TRBD2, but this gene call is untestable without DNA. CDR1 and CDR2 from the germline V gene are ENHRY and SYGVKD. The CDR3 is 16 residues long. CDR3 sequence: CAISGGLAASSYEQYF.

The chain employs TRBV14 and TRBJ2-2. The CDR3 has 15 residues. From germline, CDR1 is SGHDN and CDR2 FVKESK. CDR3 region: CASSRGLAITGELFF. The variable domain in full, completed from reference TRBV14 and TRBJ2-2, reads EAGVTQFPSHSVIEKGQTVTLRCDPISGHDNLYWYRRVMGKEIKFLLHFVKESKQDESGMPNNRFLAERTGGTYSTLKVQPAELEDSGVYFCASSRGLAITGELFFGEGSRLTVL.

This rearrangement joins TRBV6-5 to TRBJ1-2; lacking DNA, the TRBD1 call made by TCRdb goes unchecked. Germline V gives CDR1 MNHEY, CDR2 SVGAGI. CDR3 length: 15 amino acids. CDR3 sequence: CASSRQGMWTNGYTF.

V usage is TRBV6-1 and J usage is TRBJ2-5; without DNA, the TCRdb call of TRBD2 cannot be checked. Looked up from germline, CDR1 is MNHNS and CDR2 is SASEGT. The CDR3 sequence is 15 residues long. The chain's CDR3 is CASSEIGTIPETQYF.

This chain links TRBV6-2 or TRBV6-3 with TRBJ2-7; TCRdb reports TRBD1, a call that lacks DNA to check it against. The CDR3 has 14 amino acids. CDR1 MNHEY and CDR2 SVGEGT come from the germline V gene. This chain's CDR3 is CASRGAVSSYEQYF.